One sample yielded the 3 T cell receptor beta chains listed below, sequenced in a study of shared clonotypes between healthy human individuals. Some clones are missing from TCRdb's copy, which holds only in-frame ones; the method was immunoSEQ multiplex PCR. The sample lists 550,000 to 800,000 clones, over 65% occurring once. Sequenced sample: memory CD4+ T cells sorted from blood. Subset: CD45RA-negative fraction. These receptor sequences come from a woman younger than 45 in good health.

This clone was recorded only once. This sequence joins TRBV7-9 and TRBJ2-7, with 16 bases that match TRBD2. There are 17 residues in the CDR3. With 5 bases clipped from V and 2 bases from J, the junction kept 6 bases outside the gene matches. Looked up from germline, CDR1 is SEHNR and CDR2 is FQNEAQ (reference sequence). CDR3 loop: CASSPGLAGGPTYEQYF. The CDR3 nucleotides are TGTGCCAGCAGCCCGGGACTAGCGGGAGGGCCCACCTACGAGCAGTACTTC.

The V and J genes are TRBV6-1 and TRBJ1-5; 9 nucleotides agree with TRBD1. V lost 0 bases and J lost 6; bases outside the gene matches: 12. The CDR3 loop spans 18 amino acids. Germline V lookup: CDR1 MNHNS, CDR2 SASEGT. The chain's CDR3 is CASSEAWGQGGRSQPQHF. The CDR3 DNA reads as TGTGCCAGCAGTGAAGCGTGGGGACAGGGAGGGAGAAGTCAGCCCCAGCATTTT.

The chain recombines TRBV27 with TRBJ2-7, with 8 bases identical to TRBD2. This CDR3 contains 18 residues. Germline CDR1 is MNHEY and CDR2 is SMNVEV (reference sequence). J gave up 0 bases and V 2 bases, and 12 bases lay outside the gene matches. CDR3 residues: CASSLRGVGLAGSYEQYF. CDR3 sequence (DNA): TGTGCCAGCAGTTTACGGGGGGTCGGGCTAGCGGGCTCCTACGAGCAGTACTTC.